The clone carrying this T cell receptor (beta chain) was seen ten or more times. Its antigen remains unidentified. These data belong to a study of T-cell memory formation after mild COVID-19. Study details: Clusters were largely donor specific.

With 6 bases removed from V and 3 bases from J, the gap between germline ends came to 17 bases. Germline-derived CDR1 and CDR2 are MNHNS and SASEGT. The CDR3 is 15 amino acids. Researchers used 5'RACE with constant-segment primers to make TCR alpha and TCR beta cDNA libraries that carry sample barcodes and UMIs. TCRdb reprocessed the 5' RACE reads via MiXCR and lists one record per CDR3 protein. The sample lists 380,000 or so distinct CDR3 sequences, about an eighth occurring once. Points from the study as a whole: Clones that shrank (day 15 to 85) were balanced CD4/CD8, whereas later expanders leaned CD4+. Shrinking CD4+ clones resided mostly in CM and EM, and CD8+ ones in EMRA.

The chain couples TRBV6-1 to TRBJ1-1, with D unclear. This TCR was sampled from a man between 18 and 29 years old who had mild COVID-19 (a few samples of this study predate the infection). Cell type and time point are not known. Sequenced: PBMCs or a T cell subset sorted from them (not recorded which). Written as DNA, the CDR3 is TGTGCCAGCAGATTAACGGAGTCGCAGTACACTGAAGCTTTCTTT. This sequence encodes CASRLTESQYTEAFF.